The 14 T cell receptor beta chains reported below all come from one sample, sequenced in a study of control samples from healthy donors and cancer patients. This table comes from immunoSEQ multiplex PCR, and its TCRdb copy is limited to in-frame clones, with some not included. The data show around 200,000 clones, about 95% seen once. Sequencing used blood. These TCRs come from a man aged 50 or older in good health.

The chain links TRBV12-3 or TRBV12-4 to TRBJ1-1, with D unclear. Trimming took off 3 bases at V and 7 bases at J, with 6 bases between the two ends. CDR3 length: 11 residues. Written as DNA, the CDR3 is TGTGCCAGCAGTTTTCGGGGTGAAGCTTTCTTT. Translated, it gives CASSFRGEAFF.

The V call is TRBV5-6, the J call TRBJ1-4; 7 bases are a match to TRBD1. The ends lost 4 bases at V and 5 bases at J; junction bases unmatched: 8. This CDR3 region has 15 residues. Germline-derived CDR1 and CDR2 are SGHDT and YYEEEE. CDR3 nucleotide sequence: TGTGCCAGCAGCCGGGGTGGGACAGCGAATGAAAAACTGTTTTTT. Its protein is CASSRGGTANEKLFF.

This chain links TRBV7-8 with TRBJ2-4, with 9 bases that match TRBD1. In germline, CDR1 is SGHVS, CDR2 FQNEAQ. J gave up 10 bases and V 5 bases, and 9 bases lay outside the gene matches. The CDR3 has 14 residues. CDR3 protein: CASSLGQGPAIQYF. The DNA of the CDR3 is TGTGCCAGCAGCCTCGGACAGGGGCCGGCGATTCAGTACTTC.

This clone has more than one count but fewer than ten. This chain joins TRBV6-4 and TRBJ2-3; D possibly uses TRBD1 or TRBD2 (5 bases each). The V and J ends lost 4 bases and 1 base respectively, with 9 bases between them. Germline loops: CDR1 MRHNA, CDR2 SNTAGT. CDR3 length equals 14 residues. This CDR3 is CASSAVGGTDTQYF. Written as DNA, the CDR3 is TGTGCCAGCAGTGCCGTGGGGGGCACAGATACGCAGTATTTT.

V is TRBV6-5 and J is TRBJ1-2; tentative D call: TRBD1 (6 bases). Germline CDR1 is MNHEY and CDR2 is SVGAGI. Trimming stripped 0 bases from V and 4 bases from J, with 12 bases between. This CDR3 is built from 15 residues. This chain's CDR3 is CASSYSGRGGYGYTF. The CDR3 DNA is TGTGCCAGCAGTTACTCGGGCAGGGGAGGCTATGGCTACACCTTC.

The CDR3 DNA is TGTGCCAGCAGCCAAAGGACGGGGGGACCCTACGAGCAGTACTTC. Protein product: CASSQRTGGPYEQYF. V is TRBV3-1 (or the pseudogene TRBV3-2) and J is TRBJ2-7; 7 bases line up with TRBD2. Germline CDR1 is LGHDT and CDR2 is YNNKEL (reference sequence). V was pared by 2 bases and J by 2 bases, with 6 bases of the junction left unmatched. The CDR3 is 15 residues long.

V and J are TRBV27 and TRBJ1-2, with TRBD1 matching over 10 bases. From germline, CDR1 is MNHEY and CDR2 SMNVEV (reference sequence). The V and J ends lost 4 bases and 7 bases, in that order; junction bases with no gene match: 6. This CDR3 is built from 14 residues. The chain's CDR3 is CASSSPGTGVGYTF. The CDR3 DNA follows: TGTGCCAGCAGTTCTCCCGGGACAGGGGTTGGCTACACCTTC.

The chain couples TRBV7-9 to TRBJ1-1, with D possibly TRBD1 on 5 matching bases. V lost 5 bases and J 1 base, leaving 14 bases between the germline ends. The CDR3 sequence is 15 residues long. Germline assignment: CDR1 SEHNR and CDR2 FQNEAQ (reference sequence). CDR3 protein: CASSPSGPSNTEAFF. The CDR3 bases are TGTGCCAGCAGCCCATCGGGACCGTCGAACACTGAAGCTTTCTTT.

The V and J genes are TRBV4-1 and TRBJ1-5, with D possibly TRBD1 on 5 matching bases. This CDR3 has 15 amino acids. Germline CDR1 reads MGHRA; CDR2 reads YSYEKL. V gave up 0 bases and J gave up 7 bases, with 13 bases separating them. The CDR3 sequence: CASSQEGREGQPQHF. As DNA, the CDR3 is TGCGCCAGCAGCCAAGAGGGCAGGGAAGGGCAGCCCCAGCATTTT.

This clone appeared once. The rearrangement uses TRBV7-2 and TRBJ2-1; no clear D. The CDR3 consists of 14 residues. Per germline, CDR1 SGHTA and CDR2 FQGNSA. V was shortened by 3 bases and J by 7 bases, with 13 bases between the two germline ends. The CDR3 DNA reads as TGTGCCAGCAGCTTGGATCGGGTCCAAAATGAGCAGTTCTTC. As protein: CASSLDRVQNEQFF. The variable domain in full, with the rest retrieved from reference TRBV7-2 and TRBJ2-1, is GAGVSQSPSNKVTEKGKDVELRCDPISGHTALYWYRQSLGQGLEFLIYFQGNSAPDKSGLPSDRFSAERTGGSVSTLTIQRTQQEDSAVYLCASSLDRVQNEQFFGPGTRLTVL.

The chain is built from TRBV27 and TRBJ1-2, with 10 bases matching TRBD1. CDR1 is MNHEY, CDR2 SMNVEV, per germline (reference sequence). With V trimmed by 4 bases and J by 1 base, 0 bases remained unmatched. CDR3 length equals 14 residues. The CDR3 coding sequence is TGTGCCAGCAGTTGGACAGGGGGTAACTATGGCTACACCTTC. It is translated as CASSWTGGNYGYTF.

The chain employs TRBV2 and TRBJ1-2; TRBD1 might be the D (6 bases). Germline CDR1 SNHLY, CDR2 FYNNEI. The CDR3 consists of 13 residues. The V end lost 6 bases, the J end lost 5 bases, and 13 bases lay between the germline ends. The DNA for the CDR3 is TGTGCCAGCAGATTCGGAGGGGGTTATGGCTACACCTTC. Its protein product is CASRFGGGYGYTF.

This clone was seen just once. The CDR3: CASSLRGDRVEAFF. The CDR3 DNA follows: TGTGCCAGCAGTTTAAGGGGCGACAGGGTTGAAGCTTTCTTT. The genes are TRBV28 and TRBJ1-1; 7 bases are shared with TRBD1. Trimming took 2 bases from V and 7 from J; bases not matched to a gene: 7. This CDR3 comprises 14 residues. From germline, CDR1 is MDHEN and CDR2 SYDVKM.

The chain combines TRBV6-5 with TRBJ1-1, with a tentative D call TRBD1 (6 bases). The CDR3 has 15 amino acids. From germline, CDR1 is MNHEY and CDR2 SVGAGI. V lost 0 bases, J lost 3 bases, and 11 bases lay in between. CDR3 residues: CASSYSARGDTEAFF. The CDR3, as DNA: TGTGCCAGCAGTTACTCGGCAAGGGGGGACACTGAAGCTTTCTTT.